The present T cell receptor beta chain was sequenced within a study of blood T cell repertoires in COVID-19. Study background: The cDNA or gDNA used as material had been derived from T cells, B-cell-depleted T cells, or PBMCs.

TCRdb keeps only in-frame clones here, not all; method: immunoSEQ multiplex PCR. The sample holds tens of thousands of clones; 70% to 90% are singletons and the top ten take roughly 4.8%. Trimming shortened V by 0 bases and J by 3 bases, and 13 bases separated the two germline ends. The germline CDR1 and CDR2 sequences are SGDLS and YYNGEE. There are 15 residues in the CDR3. What was sequenced was peripheral blood. The clonotype was recovered from a man aged 60 to 75 with COVID-19, enrolled during active disease. J is TRBJ2-7 and V is TRBV9; possible D gene TRBD2, 5 bases. CDR3 protein: CASSVAASTDYEQYF. CDR3 nucleotide sequence: TGTGCCAGCAGCGTAGCGGCTAGCACGGACTACGAGCAGTACTTC. Using reference TRBV9 and TRBJ2-7 for the parts outside the CDR3, the full variable domain is DSGVTQTPKHLITATGQRVTLRCSPRSGDLSVYWYQQSLDQGLQFLIQYYNGEERAKGNILERFSAQQFPDLHSELNLSSLELGDSALYFCASSVAASTDYEQYFGPGTRLTVT.